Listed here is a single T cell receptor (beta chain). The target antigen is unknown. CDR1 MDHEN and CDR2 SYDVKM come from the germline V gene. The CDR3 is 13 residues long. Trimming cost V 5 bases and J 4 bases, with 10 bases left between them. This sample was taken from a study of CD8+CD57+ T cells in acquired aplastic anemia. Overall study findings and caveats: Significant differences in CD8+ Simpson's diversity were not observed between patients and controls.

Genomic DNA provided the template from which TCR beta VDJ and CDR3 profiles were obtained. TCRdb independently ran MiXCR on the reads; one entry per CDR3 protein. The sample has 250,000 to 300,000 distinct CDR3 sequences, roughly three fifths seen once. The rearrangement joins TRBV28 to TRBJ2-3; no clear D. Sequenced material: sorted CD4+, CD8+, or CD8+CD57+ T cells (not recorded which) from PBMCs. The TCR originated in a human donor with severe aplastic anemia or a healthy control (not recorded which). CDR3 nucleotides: TGTGCCAGCAGTAACCTAGGCTCAGATACGCAGTATTTT. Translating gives CASSNLGSDTQYF.